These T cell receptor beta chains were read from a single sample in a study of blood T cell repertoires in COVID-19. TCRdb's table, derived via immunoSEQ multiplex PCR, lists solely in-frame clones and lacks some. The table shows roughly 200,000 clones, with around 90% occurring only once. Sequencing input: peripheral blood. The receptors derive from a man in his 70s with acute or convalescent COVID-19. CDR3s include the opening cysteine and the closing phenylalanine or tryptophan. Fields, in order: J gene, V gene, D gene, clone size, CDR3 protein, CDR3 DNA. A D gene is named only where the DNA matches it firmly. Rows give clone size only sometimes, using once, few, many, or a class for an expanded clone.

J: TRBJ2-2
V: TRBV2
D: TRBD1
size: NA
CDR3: CASSELGQGNTGELFF
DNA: TGTGCCAGCAGTGAACTCGGACAGGGGAACACCGGGGAGCTGTTTTTT

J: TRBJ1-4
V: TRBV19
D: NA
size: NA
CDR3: CASSRGRLFF
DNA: TGTGCCAGTAGCAGGGGTAGACTGTTTTTT

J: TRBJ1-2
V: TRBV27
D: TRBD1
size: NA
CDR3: CASRPPRGFYGYTF
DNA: TGTGCCAGCAGACCTCCCAGGGGGTTCTATGGCTACACCTTC

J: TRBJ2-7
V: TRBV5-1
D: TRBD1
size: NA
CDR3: CASSLGTGPYEQYF
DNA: TGCGCCAGCAGCCTGGGGACAGGCCCTTACGAGCAGTACTTC

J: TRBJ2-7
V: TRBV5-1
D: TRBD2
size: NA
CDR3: CASTSGGTSGYEQYF
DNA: TGCGCCAGCACCTCGGGTGGGACTAGCGGTTACGAGCAGTACTTC

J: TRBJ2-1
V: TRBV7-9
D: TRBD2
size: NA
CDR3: CASSLRGSGANPNEQFF
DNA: TGTGCCAGCAGCTTACGAGGCAGCGGGGCCAACCCCAATGAGCAGTTCTTC

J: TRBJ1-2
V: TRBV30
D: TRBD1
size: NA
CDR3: CAWWGTVANYGYTF
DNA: TGTGCCTGGTGGGGGACAGTAGCTAACTATGGCTACACCTTC

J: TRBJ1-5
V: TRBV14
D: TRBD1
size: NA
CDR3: CASSPAGTGMPQHF
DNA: TGTGCCAGCAGTCCGGCCGGGACAGGGATGCCCCAGCATTTT

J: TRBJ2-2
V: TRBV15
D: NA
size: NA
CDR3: CATTPNSPNTGELFF
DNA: TGTGCCACCACCCCTAACTCCCCGAACACCGGGGAGCTGTTTTTT

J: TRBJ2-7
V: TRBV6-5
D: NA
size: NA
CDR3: CASRSVGPSEQYF
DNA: TGTGCCAGCAGATCGGTAGGCCCTAGCGAGCAGTACTTC

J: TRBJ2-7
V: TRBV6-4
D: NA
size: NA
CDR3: CASSEGVTENDSYEQYF
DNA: TGTGCCAGCAGTGAAGGGGTAACGGAGAACGACTCCTACGAGCAGTACTTC

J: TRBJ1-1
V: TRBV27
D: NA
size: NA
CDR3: CASTGRGMAFF
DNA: TGTGCCAGCACCGGCCGGGGAATGGCTTTCTTT

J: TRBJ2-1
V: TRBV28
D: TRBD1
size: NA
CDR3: CASSHPGQGKNEQFF
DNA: TGTGCCAGCAGCCATCCGGGACAGGGGAAGAATGAGCAGTTCTTC

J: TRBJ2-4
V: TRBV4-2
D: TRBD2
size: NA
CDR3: CASSPRGTSGAKNIQYF
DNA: TGTGCCAGCAGCCCCCGAGGCACTAGCGGAGCCAAAAACATTCAGTACTTC

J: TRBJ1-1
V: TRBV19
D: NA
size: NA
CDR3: CASSQGRDTEAFF
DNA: TGTGCCAGTAGTCAGGGGAGGGACACTGAAGCTTTCTTT

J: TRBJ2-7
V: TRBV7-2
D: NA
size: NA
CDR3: CASSLDREKTYEQYF
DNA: TGTGCCAGCAGCTTGGACAGAGAAAAGACCTACGAGCAGTACTTC

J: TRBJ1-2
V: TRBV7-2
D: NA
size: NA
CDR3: CASSLGPRVYGYTF
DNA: TGTGCCAGCAGCTTAGGGCCCAGGGTCTATGGCTACACCTTC

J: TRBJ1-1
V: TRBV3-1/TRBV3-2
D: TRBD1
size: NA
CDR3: CASSQDLATGVNTEAFF
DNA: TGTGCCAGCAGCCAAGATTTGGCGACAGGGGTAAACACTGAAGCTTTCTTT

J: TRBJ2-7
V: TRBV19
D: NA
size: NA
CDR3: CASSTTVEVSSYEQYF
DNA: TGTGCCAGTAGCACCACCGTGGAGGTCAGCTCCTACGAGCAGTACTTC

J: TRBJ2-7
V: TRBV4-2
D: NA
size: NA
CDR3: CASSPRTESYEQYF
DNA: TGTGCCAGCAGCCCGAGGACAGAAAGCTACGAGCAGTACTTC

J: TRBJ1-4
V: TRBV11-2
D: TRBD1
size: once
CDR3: CASSPTDRGGVLFF
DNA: TGTGCCAGCAGCCCTACGGACAGGGGCGGTGTACTGTTTTTT

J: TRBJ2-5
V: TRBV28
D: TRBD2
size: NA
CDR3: CASSKPASGRETQYF
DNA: TGTGCCAGCAGTAAACCCGCTAGCGGGAGAGAGACCCAGTACTTC

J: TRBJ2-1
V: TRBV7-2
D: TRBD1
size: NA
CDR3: CASSYPPRDSIYNEQFF
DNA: TGTGCCAGCAGCTATCCGCCCCGGGACAGTATTTACAATGAGCAGTTCTTC

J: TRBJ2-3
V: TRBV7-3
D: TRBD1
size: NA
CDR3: CASSPGTGFTDTQYF
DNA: TGTGCCAGCAGCCCAGGGACAGGGTTTACAGATACGCAGTATTTT

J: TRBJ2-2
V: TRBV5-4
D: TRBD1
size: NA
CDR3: CASSSPTQGKRSGELFF
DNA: TGTGCCAGCAGCTCGCCAACACAGGGGAAACGTAGCGGGGAGCTGTTTTTT

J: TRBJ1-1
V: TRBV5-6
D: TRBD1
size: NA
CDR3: CASRLGQGGTEAFF
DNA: TGTGCCAGCAGACTGGGACAGGGGGGAACTGAAGCTTTCTTT

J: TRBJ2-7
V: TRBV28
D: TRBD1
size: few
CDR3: CASTQGQATYEQYF
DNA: TGTGCCAGCACCCAGGGACAGGCAACCTACGAGCAGTACTTC

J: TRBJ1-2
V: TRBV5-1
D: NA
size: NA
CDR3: CASSIQGDYGYTF
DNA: TGCGCCAGCAGCATACAGGGTGACTATGGCTACACCTTC

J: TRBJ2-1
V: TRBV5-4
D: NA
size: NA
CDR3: CASSTKEASALLNEQFF
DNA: TGTGCCAGCAGCACTAAGGAGGCTTCCGCTTTATTGAATGAGCAGTTCTTC

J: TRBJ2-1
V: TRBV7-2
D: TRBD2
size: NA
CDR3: CASSSNLAGGRNEQFF
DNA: TGTGCCAGCAGTTCGAATCTAGCGGGAGGGCGAAATGAGCAGTTCTTC

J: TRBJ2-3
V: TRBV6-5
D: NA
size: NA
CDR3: CATARGPLTDTQYF
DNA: TGTGCCACGGCGCGGGGTCCTCTCACAGATACGCAGTATTTT

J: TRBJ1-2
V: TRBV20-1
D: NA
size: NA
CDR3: CSARVEGGYTF
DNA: TGCAGTGCTAGAGTTGAGGGTGGCTACACCTTC

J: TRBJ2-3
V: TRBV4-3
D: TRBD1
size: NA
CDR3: CASSHSPGQRTDTQYF
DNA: TGCGCCAGCAGCCACTCCCCGGGACAGAGAACAGATACGCAGTATTTT

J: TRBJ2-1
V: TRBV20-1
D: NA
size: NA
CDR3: CSARGDNEQFF
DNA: TGCAGTGCTAGGGGAGACAATGAGCAGTTCTTC

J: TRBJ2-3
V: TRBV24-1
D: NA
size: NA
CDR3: CATSVGGTSTDTQYF
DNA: TGTGCCACCAGTGTTGGGGGGACGAGCACAGATACGCAGTATTTT

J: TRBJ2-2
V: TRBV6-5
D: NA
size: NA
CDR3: CASSYFGGMNTGELFF
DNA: TGTGCCAGCAGTTATTTCGGCGGGATGAACACCGGGGAGCTGTTTTTT

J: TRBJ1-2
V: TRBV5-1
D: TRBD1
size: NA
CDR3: CASSPDRAVAGYTF
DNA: TGCGCCAGCAGCCCAGACAGGGCGGTCGCTGGCTACACCTTC

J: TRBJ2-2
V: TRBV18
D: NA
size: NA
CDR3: CASSPGRDTYGELFF
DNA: TGTGCCAGCTCACCAGGCAGGGACACGTACGGGGAGCTGTTTTTT

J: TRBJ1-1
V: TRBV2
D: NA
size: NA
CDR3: CASSESGVGTEAFF
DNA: TGTGCCAGCAGTGAATCAGGGGTTGGCACTGAAGCTTTCTTT